The present T cell receptor (beta chain) was sequenced within a study of cytomegalovirus exposure and HLA in healthy donors. General observations from the study: Most TCR sequences were seen very rarely across donors, but some public TCRs occurred in many.

Germline lookup yields CDR1 SEHNR and CDR2 FQNEAQ (reference sequence). This CDR3 contains 14 residues. V was trimmed by 5 bases and J by 3 bases, leaving 11 bases between them. The table came from immunoSEQ multiplex PCR; TCRdb's copy has only in-frame clones and leaves some out. The repertoire holds roughly 180,000 clones, with about nine tenths as singletons. On this clone: What it binds is not known.

The rearrangement uses TRBV7-9 and TRBJ2-1; D not resolved. The sequence was collected from a man aged 25 to 45 in good health and CMV-seropositive. Sequenced input: PBMCs. CDR3 amino acids: CASSHDSFYNEQFF. The CDR3 DNA reads as TGTGCCAGCAGCCACGACTCCTTCTACAATGAGCAGTTCTTC.